This T cell receptor beta chain was sequenced in a study of response to subunit inactivated influenza vaccine. Study-level results: Only a handful of new T cells, the authors suggested, are recruited with each seasonal influenza vaccination.

The germline gives CDR1 ENHRY, CDR2 SYGVKD. The CDR3 runs 13 residues. The ends were cut back, 4 bases at V and 3 bases at J, with 8 bases in the middle. This clonotype came up many times. Its antigen remains unknown. MiXCR, applied by TCRdb to the RT-PCR reads, yields one record per CDR3 protein. The sample includes over 400,000 distinct CDR3 sequences, about 10% seen only once; the top ten take approximately 12%. This specimen consisted of PBMCs from blood, obtained 45 days after vaccination. The sequence was collected from a man in his forties or fifties who received an inactivated influenza vaccine. The gene calls are TRBV10-3 and TRBJ2-3; possibly TRBD1 or TRBD2 for D (5 bases each). CDR3 residues: CAISGDATDTQYF. The CDR3 DNA follows: TGTGCCATCAGTGGGGACGCTACAGATACGCAGTATTTT.